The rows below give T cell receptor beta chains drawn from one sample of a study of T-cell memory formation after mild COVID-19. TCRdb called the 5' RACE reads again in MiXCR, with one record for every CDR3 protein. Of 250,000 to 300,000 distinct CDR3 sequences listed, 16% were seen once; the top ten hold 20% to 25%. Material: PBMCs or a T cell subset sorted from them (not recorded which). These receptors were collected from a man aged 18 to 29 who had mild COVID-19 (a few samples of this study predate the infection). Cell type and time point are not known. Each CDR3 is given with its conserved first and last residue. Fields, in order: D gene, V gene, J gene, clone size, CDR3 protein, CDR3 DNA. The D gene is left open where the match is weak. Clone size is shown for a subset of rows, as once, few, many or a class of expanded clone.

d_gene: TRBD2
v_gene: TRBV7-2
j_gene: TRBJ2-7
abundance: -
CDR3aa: CASSPSSGGVYEQYF
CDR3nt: TGTGCCAGCAGCCCCTCTAGCGGGGGAGTGTACGAGCAGTACTTC

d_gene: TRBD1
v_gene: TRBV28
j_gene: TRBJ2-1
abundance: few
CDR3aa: CASRPRGSSNEQFF
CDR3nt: TGTGCCAGCAGGCCCAGGGGGTCGAGCAATGAGCAGTTCTTC

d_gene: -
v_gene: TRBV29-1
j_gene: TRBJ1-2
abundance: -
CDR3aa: CSVEENSYGYTF
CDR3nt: TGCAGCGTTGAAGAGAACAGCTATGGCTACACCTTC

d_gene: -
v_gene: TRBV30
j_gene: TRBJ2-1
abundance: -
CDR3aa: CAWELRSYNEQFF
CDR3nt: TGTGCCTGGGAACTCCGCTCCTACAATGAGCAGTTCTTC

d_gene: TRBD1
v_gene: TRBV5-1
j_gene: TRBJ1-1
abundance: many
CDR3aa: CASGDPGQGSREAFF
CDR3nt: TGCGCCAGCGGAGATCCCGGACAGGGCAGCCGAGAAGCTTTCTTT

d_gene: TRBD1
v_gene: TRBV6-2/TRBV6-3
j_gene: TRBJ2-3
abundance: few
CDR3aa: CASSYGDRDTDTQYF
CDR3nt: TGTGCCAGCAGTTACGGAGACAGGGATACAGATACGCAGTATTTT

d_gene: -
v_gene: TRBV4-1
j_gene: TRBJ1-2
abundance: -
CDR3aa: CASSQGPTLYGYTF
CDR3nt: TGCGCCAGCAGCCAAGGTCCTACTCTCTATGGCTACACCTTC

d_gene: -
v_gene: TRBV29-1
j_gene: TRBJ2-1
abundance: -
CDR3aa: CSVESPRARTGEQFF
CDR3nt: TGCAGCGTTGAATCCCCCCGCGCCCGCACGGGTGAGCAGTTCTTC

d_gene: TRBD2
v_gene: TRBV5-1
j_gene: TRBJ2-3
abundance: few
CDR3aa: CASSTKLAGGDDRHTDTQYF
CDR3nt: TGCGCCAGCAGCACCAAATTAGCGGGCGGCGACGATCGACACACAGATACGCAGTATTTT

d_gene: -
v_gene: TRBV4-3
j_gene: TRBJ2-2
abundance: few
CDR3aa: CASSQEPRGSNTGELFF
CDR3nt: TGCGCCAGCAGCCAAGAACCCCGGGGGAGCAACACCGGGGAGCTGTTTTTT

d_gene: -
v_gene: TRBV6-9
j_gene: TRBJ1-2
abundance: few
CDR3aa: CASSPSQWGIYGYTF
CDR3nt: TGTGCCAGCAGCCCCTCCCAATGGGGGATCTATGGCTACACCTTC